This TCR beta chain is drawn from a study of response to subunit inactivated influenza vaccine. As for this clonotype: The target antigen is unknown.

TCRdb reanalysed the RT-PCR reads using MiXCR and keeps one entry per CDR3 protein. In the table there are 300,000 to 350,000 distinct CDR3 sequences, less than 25% of which are singletons. V shed 3 bases and J shed 0 bases, with 2 bases lying between them. The CDR3 length is 12 residues. General study points: Only a handful of new T cells, the authors suggested, are recruited with each seasonal influenza vaccination.

The chain couples TRBV12-3 or TRBV12-4 to TRBJ2-5, with D uncertain. This material consisted of PBMCs from blood, taken about 20 months after vaccination. The source of this sequence is a man in his fifties or sixties who received an inactivated influenza vaccine. The CDR3 reads CASSFYQETQYF. The CDR3 coding sequence is TGTGCCAGCAGTTTTTACCAAGAGACCCAGTACTTC.